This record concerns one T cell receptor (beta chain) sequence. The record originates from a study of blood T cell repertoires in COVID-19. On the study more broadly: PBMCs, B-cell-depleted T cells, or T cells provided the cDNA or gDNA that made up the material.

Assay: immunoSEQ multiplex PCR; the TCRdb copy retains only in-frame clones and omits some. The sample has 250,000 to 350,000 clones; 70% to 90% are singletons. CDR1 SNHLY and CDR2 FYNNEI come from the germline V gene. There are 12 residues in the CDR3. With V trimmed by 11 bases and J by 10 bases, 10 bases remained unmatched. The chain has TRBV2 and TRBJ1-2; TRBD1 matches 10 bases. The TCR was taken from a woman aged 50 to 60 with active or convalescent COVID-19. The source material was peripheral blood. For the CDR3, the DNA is TGTGCCCCCGGGACAGGGGCTGGGACCTACACCTTC. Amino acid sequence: CAPGTGAGTYTF.